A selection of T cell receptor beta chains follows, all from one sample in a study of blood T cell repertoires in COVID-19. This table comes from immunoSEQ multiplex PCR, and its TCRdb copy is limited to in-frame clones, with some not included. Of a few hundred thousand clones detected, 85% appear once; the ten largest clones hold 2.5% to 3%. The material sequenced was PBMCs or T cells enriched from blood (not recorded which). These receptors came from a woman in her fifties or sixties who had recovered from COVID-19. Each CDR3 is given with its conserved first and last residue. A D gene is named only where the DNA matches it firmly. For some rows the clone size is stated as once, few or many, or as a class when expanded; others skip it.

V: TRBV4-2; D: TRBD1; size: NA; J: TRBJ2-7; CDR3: CASSQGGTDYEQYF; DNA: TGTGCCAGCAGCCAAGGAGGGACAGACTACGAGCAGTACTTC
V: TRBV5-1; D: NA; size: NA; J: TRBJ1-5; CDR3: CASSLGAGVTNQPQHF; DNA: TGCGCCAGCAGCTTGGGGGCAGGGGTGACTAATCAGCCCCAGCATTTT
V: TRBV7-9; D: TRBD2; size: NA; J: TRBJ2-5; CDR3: CASSFTRGVGETQYF; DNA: TGTGCCAGCAGTTTCACTCGGGGGGTCGGGGAGACCCAGTACTTC
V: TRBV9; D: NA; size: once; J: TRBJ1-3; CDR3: CASSRDSAYSGNTIYF; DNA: TGTGCCAGCAGCCGCGACAGTGCCTACTCTGGAAACACCATATATTTT
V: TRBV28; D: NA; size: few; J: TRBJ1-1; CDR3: CASSLPNRRDTEAFF; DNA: TGTGCCAGCAGTTTACCCAACAGGAGGGACACTGAAGCTTTCTTT
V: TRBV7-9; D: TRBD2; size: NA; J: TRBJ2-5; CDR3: CASSFRLAGDQETQYF; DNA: TGTGCCAGCAGTTTCCGACTAGCGGGCGACCAAGAGACCCAGTACTTC
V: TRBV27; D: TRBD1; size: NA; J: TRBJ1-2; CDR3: CASSTLQGTNYGYTF; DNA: TGTGCCAGCAGTACCCTACAGGGGACTAACTATGGCTACACCTTC
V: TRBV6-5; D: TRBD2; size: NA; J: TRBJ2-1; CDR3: CASRTRTSGGFEQFF; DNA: TGTGCCAGCAGAACGCGGACTAGCGGGGGTTTTGAGCAGTTCTTC
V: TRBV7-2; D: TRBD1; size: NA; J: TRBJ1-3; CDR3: CASSYNRGRGNTIYF; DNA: TGTGCCAGCAGCTATAATAGGGGGCGAGGAAACACCATATATTTT
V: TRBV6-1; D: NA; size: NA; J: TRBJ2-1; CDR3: CASSEGRGNEQFF; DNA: TGTGCCAGCAGTGAAGGGAGGGGCAATGAGCAGTTCTTC
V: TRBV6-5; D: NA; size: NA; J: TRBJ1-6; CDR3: CASSRVTNSDSPLHF; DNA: TGTGCCAGCAGCCGGGTGACTAACAGTGATTCACCCCTCCACTTT
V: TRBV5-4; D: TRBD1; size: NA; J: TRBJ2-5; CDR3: CASSSPPTGAGETQYF; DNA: TGTGCCAGCAGCTCCCCCCCGACAGGGGCGGGGGAGACCCAGTACTTC
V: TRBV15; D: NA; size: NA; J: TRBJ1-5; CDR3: CATSRIQGVTQPQHF; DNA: TGTGCCACCAGCAGGATTCAGGGCGTTACTCAGCCCCAGCATTTT
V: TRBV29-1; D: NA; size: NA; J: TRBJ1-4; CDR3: CSVGRSEKLFF; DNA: TGCAGCGTTGGCCGGAGTGAAAAACTGTTTTTT
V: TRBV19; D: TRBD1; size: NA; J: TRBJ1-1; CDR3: CASSPGTGAFF; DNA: TGTGCCAGTAGTCCCGGGACAGGCGCTTTCTTT
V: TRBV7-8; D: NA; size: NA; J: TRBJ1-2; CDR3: CASSPHYPSNYGYTF; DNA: TGTGCCAGCAGCCCCCACTACCCTTCGAACTATGGCTACACCTTC
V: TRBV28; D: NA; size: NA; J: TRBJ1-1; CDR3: CASSLSRSEAFF; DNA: TGTGCCAGCAGTTTATCCAGAAGTGAAGCTTTCTTT
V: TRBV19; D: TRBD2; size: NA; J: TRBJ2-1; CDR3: CASSGLAGGYNEQFF; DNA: TGTGCCAGTAGTGGACTAGCGGGAGGATACAATGAGCAGTTCTTC
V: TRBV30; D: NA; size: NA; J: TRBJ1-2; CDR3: CAWSVSQVYGYTF; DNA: TGTGCCTGGAGTGTGAGTCAGGTGTATGGCTACACCTTC
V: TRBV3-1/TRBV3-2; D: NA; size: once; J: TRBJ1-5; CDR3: CASSYTGYNQPQHF; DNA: TGTGCCAGCAGCTATACAGGGTACAATCAGCCCCAGCATTTT
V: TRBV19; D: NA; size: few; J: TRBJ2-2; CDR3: CASRMEGFGELFF; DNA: TGTGCCAGTAGGATGGAGGGCTTCGGGGAGCTGTTTTTT
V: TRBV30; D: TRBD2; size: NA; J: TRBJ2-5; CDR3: CAWSPGGETQYF; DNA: TGTGCCTGGAGTCCGGGGGGGGAGACCCAGTACTTC
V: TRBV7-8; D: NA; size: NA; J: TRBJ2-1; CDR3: CASRSTRGSSYNEQFF; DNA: TGTGCCAGCAGATCGACCAGGGGTTCTTCCTACAATGAGCAGTTCTTC
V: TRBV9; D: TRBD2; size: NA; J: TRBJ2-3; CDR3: CASSEVAGVSDTQYF; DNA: TGTGCCAGCAGCGAGGTGGCGGGAGTCTCAGATACGCAGTATTTT
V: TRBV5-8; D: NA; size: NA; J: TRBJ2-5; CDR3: CASITDSQETQYF; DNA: TGTGCCAGCATCACGGACAGCCAAGAGACCCAGTACTTC
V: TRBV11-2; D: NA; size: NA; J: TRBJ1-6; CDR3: CASSLDWLNSPLHF; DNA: TGTGCCAGCAGCTTAGATTGGCTTAATTCACCCCTCCACTTT
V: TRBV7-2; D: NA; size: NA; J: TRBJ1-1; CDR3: CASSWAPGMNTEAFF; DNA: TGTGCCAGCAGCTGGGCCCCCGGGATGAACACTGAAGCTTTCTTT
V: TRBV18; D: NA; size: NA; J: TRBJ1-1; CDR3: CASSPRAGGSTEAFF; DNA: TGTGCCAGCTCACCACGGGCAGGAGGTTCGACTGAAGCTTTCTTT
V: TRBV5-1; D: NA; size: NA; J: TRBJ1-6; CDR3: CASSSSGRTRNSPLHF; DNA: TGCGCCAGCAGCTCCTCGGGGAGGACGAGGAATTCACCCCTCCACTTT
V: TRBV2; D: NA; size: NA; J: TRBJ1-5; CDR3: CASRARGFGNQPQHF; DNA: TGTGCCAGCAGGGCCAGGGGTTTTGGCAATCAGCCCCAGCATTTT
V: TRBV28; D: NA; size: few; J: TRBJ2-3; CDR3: CASSSLERRTDTQYF; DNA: TGTGCCAGCAGCTCTCTAGAACGCCGCACAGATACGCAGTATTTT
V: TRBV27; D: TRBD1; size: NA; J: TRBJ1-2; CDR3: CASSGTGLTGYTF; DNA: TGTGCCAGCAGTGGGACAGGGCTAACGGGCTACACCTTC
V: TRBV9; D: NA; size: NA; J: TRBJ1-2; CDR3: CASSVSTANYGYTF; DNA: TGTGCCAGCAGCGTATCTACAGCTAACTATGGCTACACCTTC
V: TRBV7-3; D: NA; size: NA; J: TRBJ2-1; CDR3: CASSLGVWNEQFF; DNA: TGTGCCAGCAGCTTGGGCGTTTGGAATGAGCAGTTCTTC
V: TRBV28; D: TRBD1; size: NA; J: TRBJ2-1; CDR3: CASQGQGASSYNEQFF; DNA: TGTGCCAGCCAAGGACAGGGGGCGTCCTCCTACAATGAGCAGTTCTTC